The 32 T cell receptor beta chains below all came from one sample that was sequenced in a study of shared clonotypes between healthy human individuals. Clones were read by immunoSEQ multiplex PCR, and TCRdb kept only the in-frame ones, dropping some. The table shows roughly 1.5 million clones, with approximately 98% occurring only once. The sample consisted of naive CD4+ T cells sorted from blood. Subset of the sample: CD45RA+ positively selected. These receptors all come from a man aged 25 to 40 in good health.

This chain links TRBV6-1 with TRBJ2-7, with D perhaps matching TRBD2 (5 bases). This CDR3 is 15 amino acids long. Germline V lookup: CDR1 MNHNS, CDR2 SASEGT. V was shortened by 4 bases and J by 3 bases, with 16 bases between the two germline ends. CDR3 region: CASSVLVLAIYEQYF. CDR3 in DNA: TGTGCCAGCAGTGTACTAGTTCTCGCCATCTACGAGCAGTACTTC.

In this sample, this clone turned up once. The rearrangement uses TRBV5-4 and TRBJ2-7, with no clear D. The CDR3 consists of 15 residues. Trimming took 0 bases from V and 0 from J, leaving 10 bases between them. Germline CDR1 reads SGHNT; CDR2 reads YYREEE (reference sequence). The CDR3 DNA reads TGTGCCAGCAGCTTGGGCACAGCCGACTCCTACGAGCAGTACTTC. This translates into CASSLGTADSYEQYF.

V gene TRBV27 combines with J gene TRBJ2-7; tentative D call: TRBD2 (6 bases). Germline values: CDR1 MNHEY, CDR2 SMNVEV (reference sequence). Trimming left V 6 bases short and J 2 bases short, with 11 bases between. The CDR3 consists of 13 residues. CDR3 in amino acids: CASREGLAYEQYF. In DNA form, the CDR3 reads TGTGCCAGCAGGGAGGGACTTGCCTACGAGCAGTACTTC.

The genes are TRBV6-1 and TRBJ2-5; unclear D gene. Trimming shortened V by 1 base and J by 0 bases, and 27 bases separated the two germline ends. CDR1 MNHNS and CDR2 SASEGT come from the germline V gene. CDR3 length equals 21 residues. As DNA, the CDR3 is TGTGCCAGCAGTGAAGGGGCCCTCTTAGCTCTTTCTGGACGGTACCAAGAGACCCAGTACTTC. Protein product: CASSEGALLALSGRYQETQYF.

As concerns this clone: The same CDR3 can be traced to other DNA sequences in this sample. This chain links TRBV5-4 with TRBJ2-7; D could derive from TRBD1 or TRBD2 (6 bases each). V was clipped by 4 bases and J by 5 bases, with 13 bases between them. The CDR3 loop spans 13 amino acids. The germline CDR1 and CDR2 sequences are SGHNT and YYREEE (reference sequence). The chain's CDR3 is CASSLAGGDEQYF. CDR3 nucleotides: TGTGCCAGCAGCCTTGCCGGGGGCGACGAGCAGTACTTC. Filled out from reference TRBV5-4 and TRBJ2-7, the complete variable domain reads ETGVTQSPTHLIKTRGQQVTLRCSSQSGHNTVSWYQQALGQGPQFIFQYYREEENGRGNFPPRFSGLQFPNYSSELNVNALELDDSALYLCASSLAGGDEQYFGPGTRLTVT.

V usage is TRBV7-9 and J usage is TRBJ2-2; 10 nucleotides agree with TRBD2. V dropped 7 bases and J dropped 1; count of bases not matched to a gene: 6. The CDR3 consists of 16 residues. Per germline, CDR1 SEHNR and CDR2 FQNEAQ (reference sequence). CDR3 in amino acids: CASKLSGRQNTGELFF. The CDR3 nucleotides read TGTGCCAGCAAACTTAGCGGGAGGCAGAACACCGGGGAGCTGTTTTTT. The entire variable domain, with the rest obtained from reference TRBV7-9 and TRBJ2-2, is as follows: DTGVSQNPRHKITKRGQNVTFRCDPISEHNRLYWYRQTLGQGPEFLTYFQNEAQLEKSRLLSDRFSAERPKGSFSTLEIQRTEQGDSAMYLCASKLSGRQNTGELFFGEGSRLTVL.

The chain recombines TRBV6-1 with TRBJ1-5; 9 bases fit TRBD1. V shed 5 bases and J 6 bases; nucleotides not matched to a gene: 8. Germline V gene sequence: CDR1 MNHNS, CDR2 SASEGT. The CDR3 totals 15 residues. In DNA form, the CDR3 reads TGTGCCAGCAGTCTCCGGGGACAGGGAGGTCAGCCCCAGCATTTT. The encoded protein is CASSLRGQGGQPQHF.

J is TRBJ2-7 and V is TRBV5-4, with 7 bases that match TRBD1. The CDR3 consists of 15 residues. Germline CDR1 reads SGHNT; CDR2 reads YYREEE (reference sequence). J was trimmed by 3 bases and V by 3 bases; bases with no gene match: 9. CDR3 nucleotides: TGTGCCAGCAGCTCCGCTATGACAGGGTTCTACGAGCAGTACTTC. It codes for CASSSAMTGFYEQYF.

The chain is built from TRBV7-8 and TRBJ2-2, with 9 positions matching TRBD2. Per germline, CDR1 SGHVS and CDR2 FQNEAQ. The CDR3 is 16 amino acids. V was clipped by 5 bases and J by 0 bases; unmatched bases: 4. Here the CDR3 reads CASSQRLAANTGELFF. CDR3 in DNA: TGTGCCAGCAGCCAAAGACTAGCGGCGAACACCGGGGAGCTGTTTTTT. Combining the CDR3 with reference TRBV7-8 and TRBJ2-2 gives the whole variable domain GAGVSQSPRYKVAKRGQDVALRCDPISGHVSLFWYQQALGQGPEFLTYFQNEAQLDKSGLPSDRFFAERPEGSVSTLKIQRTQQEDSAVYLCASSQRLAANTGELFFGEGSRLTVL.

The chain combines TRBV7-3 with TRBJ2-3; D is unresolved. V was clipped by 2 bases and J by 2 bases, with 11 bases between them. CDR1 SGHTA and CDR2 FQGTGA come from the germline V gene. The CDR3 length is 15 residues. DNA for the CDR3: TGTGCCAGCAGCTTAGACGGGCACACCACAGATACGCAGTATTTT. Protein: CASSLDGHTTDTQYF.

The CDR3 here is CASSESPGHPKRGYTF. CDR3 nucleotides: TGTGCCAGCAGCGAGTCCCCGGGACACCCGAAACGGGGCTACACCTTC. The chain is built from TRBV11-1 and TRBJ1-2, with D possibly TRBD1 on 6 matching bases. Germline CDR1 SGHAT, CDR2 FQDESV (reference sequence). The CDR3 sequence is 16 residues long. V lost 5 bases and J lost 8, with 24 bases in between.

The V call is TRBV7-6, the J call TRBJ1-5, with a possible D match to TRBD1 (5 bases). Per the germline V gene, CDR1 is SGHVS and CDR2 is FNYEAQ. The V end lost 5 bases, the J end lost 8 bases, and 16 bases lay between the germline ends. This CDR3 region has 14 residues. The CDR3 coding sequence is TGTGCCAGCAGCCTTTGGGCAGGGAGGGAGCCCCAGCATTTT. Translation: CASSLWAGREPQHF.

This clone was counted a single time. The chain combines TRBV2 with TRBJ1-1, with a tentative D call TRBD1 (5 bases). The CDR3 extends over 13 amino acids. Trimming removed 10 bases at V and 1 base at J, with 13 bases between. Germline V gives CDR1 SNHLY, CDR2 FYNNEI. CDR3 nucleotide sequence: TGTGCCACCCAGACAGACCGGAACACTGAAGCTTTCTTT. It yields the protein CATQTDRNTEAFF.

CDR3 protein: CASSLVTDQPQHF. In DNA form, the CDR3 reads TGTGCCAGCAGCTTAGTGACAGATCAGCCCCAGCATTTT. This chain connects TRBV11-2 to TRBJ1-5, with a weak D call TRBD1 (5 bases). Trimming removed 1 base at V and 5 bases at J, with 6 bases between. The CDR3 covers 13 residues. Germline assignment: CDR1 SGHAT and CDR2 FQNNGV.

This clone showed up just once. CDR3 sequence reads: CASSPRDSEQFF. The DNA of the CDR3 is TGTGCCAGCAGTCCCCGAGACTCTGAGCAGTTCTTC. The chain has TRBV2 and TRBJ2-1, with D unclear. V gave up 5 bases and J gave up 9 bases, with 11 bases separating them. From germline, CDR1 is SNHLY and CDR2 FYNNEI. This CDR3 has 12 residues.

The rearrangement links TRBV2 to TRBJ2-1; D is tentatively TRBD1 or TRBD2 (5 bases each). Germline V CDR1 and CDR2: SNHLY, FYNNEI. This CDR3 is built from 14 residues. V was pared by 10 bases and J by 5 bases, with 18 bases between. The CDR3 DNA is TGTGCCACCATCGGGGCGCCTAGGGACAATGAGCAGTTCTTC. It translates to CATIGAPRDNEQFF.

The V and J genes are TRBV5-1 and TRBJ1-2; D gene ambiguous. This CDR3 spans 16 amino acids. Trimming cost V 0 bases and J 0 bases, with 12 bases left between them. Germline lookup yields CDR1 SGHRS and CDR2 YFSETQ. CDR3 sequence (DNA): TGCGCCAGCAGCTTGGAGGGCAGCCTACCTAACTATGGCTACACCTTC. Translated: CASSLEGSLPNYGYTF.

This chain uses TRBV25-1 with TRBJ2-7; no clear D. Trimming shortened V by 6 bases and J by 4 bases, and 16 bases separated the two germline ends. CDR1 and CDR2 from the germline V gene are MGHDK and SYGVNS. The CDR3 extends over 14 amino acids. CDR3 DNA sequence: TGTGCCAGCAGGAAACAAACCCGGCCGTACGAGCAGTACTTC. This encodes CASRKQTRPYEQYF.

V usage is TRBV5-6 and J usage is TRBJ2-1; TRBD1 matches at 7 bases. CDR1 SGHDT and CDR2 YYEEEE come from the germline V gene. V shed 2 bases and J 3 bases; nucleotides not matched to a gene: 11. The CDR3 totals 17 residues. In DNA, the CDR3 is TGTGCCAGCAGCTTTACCCTCGACAGGGCCCTCTACAATGAGCAGTTCTTC. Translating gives CASSFTLDRALYNEQFF. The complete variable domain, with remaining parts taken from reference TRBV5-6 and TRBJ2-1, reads DAGVTQSPTHLIKTRGQQVTLRCSPKSGHDTVSWYQQALGQGPQFIFQYYEEEERQRGNFPDRFSGHQFPNYSSELNVNALLLGDSALYLCASSFTLDRALYNEQFFGPGTRLTVL.

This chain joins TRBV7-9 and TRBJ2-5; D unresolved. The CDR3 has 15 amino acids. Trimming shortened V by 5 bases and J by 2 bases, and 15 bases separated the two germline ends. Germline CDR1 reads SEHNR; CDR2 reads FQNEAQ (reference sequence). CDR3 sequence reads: CASSARTLGQETQYF. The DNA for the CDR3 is TGTGCCAGCAGCGCCCGAACTTTGGGGCAAGAGACCCAGTACTTC.

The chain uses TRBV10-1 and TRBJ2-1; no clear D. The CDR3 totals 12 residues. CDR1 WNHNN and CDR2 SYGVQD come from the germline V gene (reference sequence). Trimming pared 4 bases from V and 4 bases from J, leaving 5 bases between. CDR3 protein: CASSGRYNEQFF. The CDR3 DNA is TGCGCCAGCAGTGGCCGGTACAATGAGCAGTTCTTC.

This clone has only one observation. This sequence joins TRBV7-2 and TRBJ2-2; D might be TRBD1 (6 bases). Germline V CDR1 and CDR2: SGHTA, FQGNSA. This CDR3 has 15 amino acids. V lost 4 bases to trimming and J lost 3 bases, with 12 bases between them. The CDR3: CASSYDRPDTGELFF. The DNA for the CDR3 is TGTGCCAGCAGCTACGACAGGCCGGACACCGGGGAGCTGTTTTTT.

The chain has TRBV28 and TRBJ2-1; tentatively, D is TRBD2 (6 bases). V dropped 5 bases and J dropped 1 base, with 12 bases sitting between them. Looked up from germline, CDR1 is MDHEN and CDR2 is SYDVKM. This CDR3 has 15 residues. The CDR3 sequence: CASSNRDFSYNEQFF. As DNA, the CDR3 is TGTGCCAGCAGTAACCGGGACTTTTCCTACAATGAGCAGTTCTTC.

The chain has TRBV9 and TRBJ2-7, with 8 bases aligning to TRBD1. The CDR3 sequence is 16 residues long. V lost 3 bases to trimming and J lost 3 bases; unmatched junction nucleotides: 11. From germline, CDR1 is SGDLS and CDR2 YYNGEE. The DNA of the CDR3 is TGTGCCAGCAGCGAGAGTCTCCGGGACAGGTTCTACGAGCAGTACTTC. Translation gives CASSESLRDRFYEQYF.

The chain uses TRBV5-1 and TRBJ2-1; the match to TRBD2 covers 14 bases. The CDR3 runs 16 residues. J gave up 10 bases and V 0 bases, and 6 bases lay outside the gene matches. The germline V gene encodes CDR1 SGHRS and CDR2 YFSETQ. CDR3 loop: CASSLAPGLAGEEQFF. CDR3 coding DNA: TGCGCCAGCAGCTTGGCTCCGGGACTAGCGGGAGAGGAGCAGTTCTTC.

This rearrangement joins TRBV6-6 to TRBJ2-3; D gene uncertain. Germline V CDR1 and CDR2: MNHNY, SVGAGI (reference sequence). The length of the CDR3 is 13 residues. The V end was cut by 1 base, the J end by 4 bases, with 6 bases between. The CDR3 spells CASSYLSPDTQYF. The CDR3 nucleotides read TGTGCCAGCAGTTACTTGAGCCCAGATACGCAGTATTTT.

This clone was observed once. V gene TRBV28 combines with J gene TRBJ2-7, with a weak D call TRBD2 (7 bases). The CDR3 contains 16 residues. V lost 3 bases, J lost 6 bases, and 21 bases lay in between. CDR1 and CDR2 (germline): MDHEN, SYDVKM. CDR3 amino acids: CASSFRGGGLGSEQYF. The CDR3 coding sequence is TGTGCCAGCAGTTTCAGGGGAGGCGGACTAGGATCCGAGCAGTACTTC.

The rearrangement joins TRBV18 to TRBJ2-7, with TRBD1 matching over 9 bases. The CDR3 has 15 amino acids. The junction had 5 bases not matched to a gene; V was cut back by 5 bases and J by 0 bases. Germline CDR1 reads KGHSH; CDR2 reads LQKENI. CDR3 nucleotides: TGTGCCAGCTCATCCGGACAGGGGACCTCCTACGAGCAGTACTTC. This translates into CASSSGQGTSYEQYF.

CDR3: CASSLRYSNQPQHF. The CDR3 bases are TGTGCCAGCAGCTTACGGTATAGCAATCAGCCCCAGCATTTT. The chain has TRBV7-8 and TRBJ1-5; no clear D. Germline-derived CDR1 and CDR2 are SGHVS and FQNEAQ. The CDR3 contains 14 residues. The ends were cut back, 2 bases at V and 0 bases at J, with 5 bases in the middle.

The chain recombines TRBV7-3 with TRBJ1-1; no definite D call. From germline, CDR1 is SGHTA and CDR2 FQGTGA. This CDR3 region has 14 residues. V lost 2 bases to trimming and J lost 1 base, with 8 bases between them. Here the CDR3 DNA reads TGTGCCAGCAGCTTAGCAGGAACGAACACTGAAGCTTTCTTT. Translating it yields CASSLAGTNTEAFF.

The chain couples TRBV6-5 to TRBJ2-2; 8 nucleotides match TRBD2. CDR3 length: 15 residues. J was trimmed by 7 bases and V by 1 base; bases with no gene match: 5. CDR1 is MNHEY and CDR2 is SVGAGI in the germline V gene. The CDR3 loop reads CASSYLPGLVGELFF. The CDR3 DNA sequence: TGTGCCAGCAGTTACTTACCGGGACTAGTCGGGGAGCTGTTTTTT.

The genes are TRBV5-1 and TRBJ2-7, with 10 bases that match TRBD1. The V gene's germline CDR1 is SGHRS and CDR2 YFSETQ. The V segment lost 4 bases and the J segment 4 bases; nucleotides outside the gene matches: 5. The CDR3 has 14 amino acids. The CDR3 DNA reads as TGCGCCAGCAGCACGGACAGGGGGTATTACGAGCAGTACTTC. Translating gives CASSTDRGYYEQYF.